What follows are 23 T cell receptor beta chains derived from one specimen sequenced in a study of T cell responses to AZD1222 COVID-19 vaccine. This table comes from immunoSEQ multiplex PCR, and its TCRdb copy is limited to in-frame clones, with some not included. The table records 200,000 or so clones, just under 90% of them present only once. The source material was peripheral blood, sampled on day 0 of AZD1222 vaccination. The receptors stem from an adult in good health.

The chain recombines TRBV4-2 with TRBJ2-6, with unresolved D. The ends were cut back, 4 bases at V and 0 bases at J, with 7 bases in the middle. The CDR3 is made up of 15 amino acids. Germline V CDR1 and CDR2: LGHNA, YNFKEQ. The CDR3 is CASSLEISGANVLTF. The DNA for the CDR3 is TGTGCCAGCAGCCTAGAAATCTCTGGGGCCAACGTCCTGACTTTC.

The rearrangement joins TRBV13 to TRBJ1-2, with TRBD1 matching 9 bases. V shed 4 bases and J 8 bases; nucleotides not matched to a gene: 5. From germline, CDR1 is PRHDT and CDR2 FYEKMQ (reference sequence). This CDR3 is 13 amino acids long. This chain's CDR3 is CASSSQGAKGYTF. In nucleotides, the CDR3 is TGTGCCAGCAGCTCACAGGGGGCTAAAGGCTACACCTTC.

The chain is built from TRBV30 and TRBJ2-7; D is unresolved. V was clipped by 7 bases and J by 3 bases, with 19 bases between them. This CDR3 has 14 amino acids. The germline gives CDR1 GTSNPN, CDR2 SVGIG (reference sequence). This chain's CDR3 is CAYQRADSLYEQYF. In DNA form, the CDR3 reads TGTGCCTACCAAAGGGCCGATAGCCTCTACGAGCAGTACTTC.

J is TRBJ2-5 and V is TRBV5-1; 7 bases fit TRBD1. V was pared by 1 base and J by 3 bases, with 9 bases of the junction left unmatched. This CDR3 has 16 residues. Germline-derived CDR1 and CDR2 are SGHRS and YFSETQ. The CDR3 region is CASSLIPPTGEETQYF. As DNA, the CDR3 is TGCGCCAGCAGCTTGATTCCTCCTACAGGGGAAGAGACCCAGTACTTC.

The chain uses TRBV12-3 or TRBV12-4 and TRBJ2-7; D is ambiguous. With 5 bases removed from V and 0 bases from J, the gap between germline ends came to 8 bases. The CDR3 consists of 13 residues. The CDR3 loop reads CASSGIRSYEQYF. The CDR3 DNA sequence: TGTGCCAGCAGTGGAATCCGCTCCTACGAGCAGTACTTC.

V usage is TRBV5-1 and J usage is TRBJ2-2, with TRBD1 as a possible D gene (5 bases). The germline gives CDR1 SGHRS, CDR2 YFSETQ. CDR3 size: 14 residues. V lost 4 bases, J lost 5 bases, and 12 bases lay in between. The CDR3 protein is CASSLRQLTGELFF. CDR3 sequence (DNA): TGCGCCAGCAGCCTACGACAGTTAACCGGGGAGCTGTTTTTT. The complete variable domain, with remaining parts taken from reference TRBV5-1 and TRBJ2-2, reads KAGVTQTPRYLIKTRGQQVTLSCSPISGHRSVSWYQQTPGQGLQFLFEYFSETQRNKGNFPGRFSGRQFSNSRSEMNVSTLELGDSALYLCASSLRQLTGELFFGEGSRLTVL.

The J gene is TRBJ2-5, the V gene TRBV7-9; D is undetermined. The CDR3 has 13 amino acids. Germline V gene sequence: CDR1 SEHNR, CDR2 FQNEAQ (reference sequence). Trimming took 3 bases from V and 2 from J, leaving 7 bases between them. For the CDR3, the DNA is TGTGCCAGCAGCTTGATAGAGCAAGAGACCCAGTACTTC. It codes for CASSLIEQETQYF.

The genes are TRBV7-9 and TRBJ2-1; 12 bases agree with TRBD2. This CDR3 has 18 amino acids. V lost 1 base and J lost 1; bases outside the gene matches: 5. Germline V lookup: CDR1 SEHNR, CDR2 FQNEAQ (reference sequence). The CDR3 is CASSLGRTSGNSYNEQFF. The CDR3 DNA reads as TGTGCCAGCAGCTTAGGTCGGACTAGCGGGAATTCCTACAATGAGCAGTTCTTC. Based on the CDR3 plus reference TRBV7-9 and TRBJ2-1, the full variable domain is DTGVSQNPRHKITKRGQNVTFRCDPISEHNRLYWYRQTLGQGPEFLTYFQNEAQLEKSRLLSDRFSAERPKGSFSTLEIQRTEQGDSAMYLCASSLGRTSGNSYNEQFFGPGTRLTVL.

The CDR3 nucleotides read TGTGCCAGCAGCTTAGATGAGGACAGGGGAGAAACCGGGGAGCTGTTTTTT. Amino acids: CASSLDEDRGETGELFF. The V gene is TRBV11-2, the J gene TRBJ2-2; TRBD1 matches 9 bases. CDR1 is SGHAT, CDR2 FQNNGV, per germline. CDR3 length equals 17 residues. After removal of 0 bases from V and 5 bases from J, the junction contained 7 bases not matched to a gene.

The rearrangement links TRBV6-5 to TRBJ1-6, with 8 bases that match TRBD1. V was clipped by 6 bases and J by 9 bases; unmatched bases: 10. Germline CDR1 reads MNHEY; CDR2 reads SVGAGI. The CDR3 consists of 15 residues. CDR3 sequence reads: CASSPGGTGSSPLHF. CDR3 nucleotides: TGTGCCAGCAGCCCGGGGGGGACAGGTAGTTCACCCCTCCACTTT.

V usage is TRBV3-1 (or the pseudogene TRBV3-2) and J usage is TRBJ2-7; D assignment may be TRBD1 or TRBD2 (5 bases each). Trimming shortened V by 5 bases and J by 6 bases, and 20 bases separated the two germline ends. This CDR3 contains 15 residues. Germline CDR1 and CDR2: LGHDT and YNNKEL (reference sequence). The CDR3: CASSGVTRRGVEQYF. The CDR3 DNA sequence: TGTGCCAGCAGCGGGGTCACACGGCGAGGGGTCGAGCAGTACTTC.

The chain joins TRBV6-1 to TRBJ2-2; a possible D gene is TRBD2 (5 bases). Trimming pared 2 bases from V and 4 bases from J, leaving 8 bases between. This CDR3 comprises 14 residues. The germline CDR1 and CDR2 sequences are MNHNS and SASEGT. CDR3 DNA: TGTGCCAGCAGTGAACCTGGGAGCACCGGGGAGCTGTTTTTT. Its translation is CASSEPGSTGELFF.

The sample holds a few counts of this clone. This chain joins TRBV19 and TRBJ1-5; D possibly corresponds to TRBD1 (5 bases). This CDR3 is built from 14 residues. V dropped 6 bases and J dropped 5 bases, with 14 bases sitting between them. CDR1 is LNHDA, CDR2 SQIVND, per germline (reference sequence). The CDR3: CASRRRGEDQPQHF. The CDR3 coding sequence is TGTGCCAGTAGAAGAAGGGGAGAGGATCAGCCCCAGCATTTT.

The chain combines TRBV6-4 with TRBJ1-2, with D unclear. CDR3 length equals 17 residues. V lost 4 bases and J 7 bases, leaving 25 bases between the germline ends. In germline, CDR1 is MRHNA, CDR2 SNTAGT. CDR3 region: CASSGLSVIPDTGGYTF. The DNA for the CDR3 is TGTGCCAGCAGTGGTCTGAGTGTGATCCCGGATACTGGTGGCTACACCTTC.

V is TRBV7-2 and J is TRBJ1-2; the D gene is possibly TRBD1 (6 bases). CDR3 length: 13 amino acids. The germline V and J ends were trimmed by 5 bases and 8 bases, with 15 bases remaining between them. From germline, CDR1 is SGHTA and CDR2 FQGNSA. The DNA for the CDR3 is TGTGCCAGCAGCCCGCGGGGACAATCGGGCTACACCTTC. Translation gives CASSPRGQSGYTF. Together with reference TRBV7-2 and TRBJ1-2, the CDR3 gives the full variable domain: GAGVSQSPSNKVTEKGKDVELRCDPISGHTALYWYRQSLGQGLEFLIYFQGNSAPDKSGLPSDRFSAERTGGSVSTLTIQRTQQEDSAVYLCASSPRGQSGYTFGSGTRLTVV.

The rearrangement joins TRBV28 to TRBJ2-5; D perhaps matches TRBD1 (6 bases). Germline CDR1 reads MDHEN; CDR2 reads SYDVKM. The CDR3 covers 14 residues. Trimming shortened V by 5 bases and J by 3 bases, and 13 bases separated the two germline ends. The CDR3 DNA follows: TGTGCCAGCAGTCCGACAGGAGAGAAAGAGACCCAGTACTTC. The encoded protein is CASSPTGEKETQYF. The full variable domain, completed using reference TRBV28 and TRBJ2-5, is DVKVTQSSRYLVKRTGEKVFLECVQDMDHENMFWYRQDPGLGLRLIYFSYDVKMKEKGDIPEGYSVSREKKERFSLILESASTNQTSMYLCASSPTGEKETQYFGPGTRLLVL.

This chain links TRBV6-5 with TRBJ2-4; D not certain. CDR1 is MNHEY and CDR2 is SVGAGI in the germline V gene. This CDR3 has 14 amino acids. V dropped 7 bases and J dropped 2 bases, with 12 bases sitting between them. The CDR3 DNA reads TGTGCCAGCAACTTATCGACTCCCAAAAACATTCAGTACTTC. This sequence encodes CASNLSTPKNIQYF.

V is TRBV6-1 and J is TRBJ1-1; D unresolved. Germline V gives CDR1 MNHNS, CDR2 SASEGT. The CDR3 loop spans 14 amino acids. Trimming pared 1 base from V and 10 bases from J, leaving 16 bases between. For the CDR3, the DNA is TGTGCCAGCAGTGAAGGGACGGGATCCTTAAGAGCTTTCTTT. This translates into CASSEGTGSLRAFF.

This clone was counted only a few times. The chain joins TRBV2 to TRBJ1-4; D ambiguous. The V gene's germline CDR1 is SNHLY and CDR2 FYNNEI. This CDR3 region has 14 residues. Trimming shortened V by 6 bases and J by 0 bases, and 8 bases separated the two germline ends. The CDR3 nucleotides read TGTGCCAGCAGGGACCAGACAACTAATGAAAAACTGTTTTTT. Encoded protein: CASRDQTTNEKLFF.

The chain uses TRBV29-1 and TRBJ1-1; TRBD1 agrees at 9 bases. Losses at the gene ends were 6 bases for V and 10 bases for J; bases not matched to a gene: 9. Germline V CDR1 and CDR2: SQVTM, ANQGSEA. This CDR3 spans 12 amino acids. The CDR3 here is CSVGEGTGRAFF. The CDR3 region has the DNA TGCAGCGTCGGGGAGGGGACAGGGAGAGCTTTCTTT. Using reference TRBV29-1 and TRBJ1-1 for the parts outside the CDR3, the full variable domain is SAVISQKPSRDICQRGTSLTIQCQVDSQVTMMFWYRQQPGQSLTLIATANQGSEATYESGFVIDKFPISRPNLTFSTLTVSNMSPEDSSIYLCSVGEGTGRAFFGQGTRLTVV.

The genes are TRBV7-6 and TRBJ2-1, with no clear D. CDR1 and CDR2 (germline): SGHVS, FNYEAQ. The CDR3 loop spans 11 amino acids. Trimming cost V 1 base and J 6 bases, with 1 base left between them. CDR3 sequence (DNA): TGTGCCAGCAGCTTAGTCAATGAGCAGTTCTTC. It translates to CASSLVNEQFF.

The CDR3 sequence: CASSQGVGWNQPQHF. CDR3 in DNA: TGTGCCAGCAGCCAAGGGGTAGGGTGGAATCAGCCCCAGCATTTT. The J gene is TRBJ1-5, the V gene TRBV3-1 (or the pseudogene TRBV3-2); D is unresolved. The CDR3 is made up of 15 amino acids. Trimming stripped 1 base from V and 4 bases from J, with 11 bases between. CDR1 LGHDT and CDR2 YNNKEL come from the germline V gene (reference sequence).

The chain joins TRBV7-2 to TRBJ1-6; D is perhaps TRBD1 (5 bases). Deletions cut 5 bases from V and 0 bases from J, with 17 bases between. This CDR3 has 18 residues. Germline-derived CDR1 and CDR2 are SGHTA and FQGNSA. The CDR3 region has the DNA TGTGCCAGCAGCCACTACGCTGGGACTAGCTCCTATAATTCACCCCTCCACTTT. Translation gives CASSHYAGTSSYNSPLHF.